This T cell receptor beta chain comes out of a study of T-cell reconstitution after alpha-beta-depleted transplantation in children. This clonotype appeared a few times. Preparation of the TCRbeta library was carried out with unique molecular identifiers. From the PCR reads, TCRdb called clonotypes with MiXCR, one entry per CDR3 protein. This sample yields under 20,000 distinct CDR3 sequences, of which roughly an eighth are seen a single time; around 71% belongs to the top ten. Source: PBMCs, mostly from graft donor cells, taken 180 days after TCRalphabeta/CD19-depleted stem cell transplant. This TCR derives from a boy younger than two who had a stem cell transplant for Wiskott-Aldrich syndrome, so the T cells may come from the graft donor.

In nucleotides, the CDR3 is TGCAGCGGTACCAGACTTCTAAGCTCCTACAATGAGCAGTTCTTC. Amino acid sequence: CSGTRLLSSYNEQFF. The V call is TRBV29-1, the J call TRBJ2-1; no firm D call. Germline CDR1 SQVTM, CDR2 ANQGSEA. This CDR3 contains 15 residues. V was shortened by 7 bases and J by 0 bases, with 16 bases between the two germline ends.